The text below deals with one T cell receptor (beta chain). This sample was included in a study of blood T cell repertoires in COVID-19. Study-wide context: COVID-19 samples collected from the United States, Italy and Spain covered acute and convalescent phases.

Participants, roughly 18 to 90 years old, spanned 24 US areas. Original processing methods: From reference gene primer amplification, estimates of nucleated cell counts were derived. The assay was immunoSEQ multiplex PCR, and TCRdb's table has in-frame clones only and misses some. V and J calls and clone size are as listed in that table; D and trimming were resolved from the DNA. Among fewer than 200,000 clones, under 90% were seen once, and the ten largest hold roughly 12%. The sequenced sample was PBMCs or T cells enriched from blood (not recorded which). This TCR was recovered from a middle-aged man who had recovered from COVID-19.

This chain's CDR3 is CASSHSGSGYTF. The CDR3 bases are TGCGCCAGCAGCCATAGTGGTTCGGGCTACACCTTC. The chain carries TRBV4-1 and TRBJ1-2, with unresolved D. CDR1 is MGHRA, CDR2 YSYEKL, per germline. CDR3 length equals 12 residues. Trimming removed 3 bases at V and 8 bases at J, with 10 bases between.